Following are 14 T cell receptor beta chains from one sample sequenced in a study of Ad26.COV2.S vaccination and SARS-CoV-2 variants. Regarding treatment: roughly 20 received Ad26.COV2.S at low or high dose, single or two shots; 5 received placebo; per-sample allocation not given. Following the first vaccine or placebo injection, samples were taken on day 63. Only in-frame clones appear in the TCRdb table, and some are missing; sequencing was by immunoSEQ multiplex PCR. This table holds about 410,000 clones, 80% to 90% found once. The sample here was peripheral blood, taken in a trial of Ad26.COV2.S vaccine versus placebo. The receptors here all came from a person between 18 and 65 years old who received the Ad26.COV2.S COVID-19 vaccine or a placebo.

The rearrangement joins TRBV6-4 to TRBJ2-1, with 10 bases identical to TRBD2. This CDR3 region has 15 residues. The ends lost 9 bases at V and 0 bases at J; junction bases unmatched: 5. Germline loops: CDR1 MRHNA, CDR2 SNTAGT. Written as DNA, the CDR3 is TGTGCCAGTAGGAGCGGGGGGGCCTCCTACAATGAGCAGTTCTTC. Translation gives CASRSGGASYNEQFF.

The V gene is TRBV7-9, the J gene TRBJ1-1; no definite D call. The CDR3 covers 15 residues. Looked up from germline, CDR1 is SEHNR and CDR2 is FQNEAQ (reference sequence). Trimming shortened V by 5 bases and J by 0 bases, and 13 bases separated the two germline ends. The CDR3 region is CASSPQGSLNTEAFF. In nucleotides, the CDR3 is TGTGCCAGCAGCCCCCAAGGATCACTGAACACTGAAGCTTTCTTT.

The chain combines TRBV4-1 with TRBJ2-7, with D perhaps matching TRBD1 (6 bases). Trimming took off 0 bases at V and 3 bases at J, with 18 bases between the two ends. This CDR3 has 17 amino acids. Germline assignment: CDR1 MGHRA and CDR2 YSYEKL. The chain's CDR3 is CASSQDRVTGKGYEQYF. The DNA for the CDR3 is TGCGCCAGCAGCCAAGATCGAGTGACAGGAAAAGGCTACGAGCAGTACTTC.

The chain carries TRBV27 and TRBJ1-6; a possible D gene is TRBD1 (6 bases). Trimming stripped 3 bases from V and 6 bases from J, with 15 bases between. This CDR3 is built from 16 residues. The germline V gene has CDR1 MNHEY and CDR2 SMNVEV (reference sequence). CDR3 residues: CASSLGGLYRNSPLHF. The CDR3 coding sequence is TGTGCCAGCAGTTTGGGGGGCCTCTACCGTAATTCACCCCTCCACTTT.

This clone turned up a few times. The gene calls are TRBV6-5 and TRBJ1-2; 7 bases map to TRBD1. CDR3 length equals 13 residues. The V gene end was trimmed by 6 bases and the J gene end by 6 bases; junction bases not matched to a gene: 7. CDR1 MNHEY and CDR2 SVGAGI come from the germline V gene. The CDR3 sequence: CASRQTGLNGYTF. DNA of the CDR3: TGTGCCAGCAGGCAGACAGGGCTCAATGGCTACACCTTC.

Written as DNA, the CDR3 is TGTGCCAGCAGCTTAGGGGCCGGGACAGGTTTTTCACCCCTCCACTTT. This codes for CASSLGAGTGFSPLHF. The rearrangement uses TRBV7-6 and TRBJ1-6, with TRBD1 identical over 8 bases. Germline V lookup: CDR1 SGHVS, CDR2 FNYEAQ. This CDR3 is 16 amino acids long. V lost 1 base, J lost 9 bases, and 8 bases stayed unmatched.

The rearrangement uses TRBV3-1 (or the pseudogene TRBV3-2) and TRBJ1-2; D is unresolved. CDR3 length: 11 residues. Trimming stripped 0 bases from V and 7 bases from J, with 3 bases between. CDR1 and CDR2 from the germline V gene are LGHDT and YNNKEL (reference sequence). The CDR3 loop reads CASSQDGGYTF. The CDR3 bases are TGTGCCAGCAGCCAAGACGGTGGCTACACCTTC.

The rearrangement links TRBV4-3 to TRBJ2-4; D is perhaps TRBD2 (6 bases). The length of the CDR3 is 15 residues. Looked up from germline, CDR1 is LGHNA and CDR2 is YSLEER. Trimming stripped 0 bases from V and 9 bases from J, with 15 bases between. The CDR3 nucleotides read TGCGCCAGCAGCCAAGACAGGGCTAGCGTGGGCATTCAGTACTTC. It codes for CASSQDRASVGIQYF.

The chain carries TRBV5-1 and TRBJ2-7, with D perhaps given as TRBD1 or TRBD2 (6 bases each). The CDR3 length is 15 residues. V was clipped by 2 bases and J by 2 bases, with 14 bases between them. Germline V gene sequence: CDR1 SGHRS, CDR2 YFSETQ. CDR3 sequence (DNA): TGCGCCAGCAGCTTCAGTTGGGGGGCTCCCTACGAGCAGTACTTC. As protein: CASSFSWGAPYEQYF.

The chain uses TRBV5-4 and TRBJ2-1; 7 bases match TRBD1. J was trimmed by 7 bases and V by 2 bases; bases with no gene match: 9. CDR1 and CDR2 from the germline V gene are SGHNT and YYREEE (reference sequence). The CDR3 has 15 amino acids. The CDR3 loop is CASSLGVGRGNEQFF. The CDR3, as DNA: TGTGCCAGCAGCTTAGGGGTTGGCAGGGGGAATGAGCAGTTCTTC.

A single count supports this clone. The gene calls are TRBV4-3 and TRBJ1-1; no definite D call. V lost 0 bases to trimming and J lost 1 base, with 6 bases between them. This CDR3 contains 14 residues. The germline V gene has CDR1 LGHNA and CDR2 YSLEER. This CDR3 is CASSQEYGNTEAFF. DNA of the CDR3: TGCGCCAGCAGCCAAGAATATGGGAACACTGAAGCTTTCTTT.

The chain combines TRBV6-6 with TRBJ2-3; TRBD2 agrees at 15 bases. The CDR3 runs to 16 residues. V was pared by 4 bases and J by 4 bases, with 3 bases of the junction left unmatched. CDR1 MNHNY and CDR2 SVGAGI come from the germline V gene (reference sequence). The CDR3 DNA sequence: TGTGCCAGCAGTTCCGGACTAGCGGGGGGGCCAGATACGCAGTATTTT. Residues: CASSSGLAGGPDTQYF.

This clone was picked up a small number of times. The chain has TRBV5-4 and TRBJ1-6, with D tentatively TRBD1 (6 bases). CDR1 and CDR2 (germline): SGHNT, YYREEE (reference sequence). V was cut by 0 bases and J by 5 bases, with 9 bases left in between. This CDR3 is 15 amino acids long. The CDR3 sequence is CASSLGQVNNSPLHF. The CDR3 nucleotides are TGTGCCAGCAGCTTGGGACAGGTGAATAATTCACCCCTCCACTTT.

The rearrangement joins TRBV27 to TRBJ2-3, with 9 nucleotides matching TRBD1. The CDR3 runs 15 residues. Germline CDR1 and CDR2: MNHEY and SMNVEV (reference sequence). Losses at the gene ends were 5 bases for V and 5 bases for J; bases not matched to a gene: 8. Here the CDR3 reads CASSDYRGQGDTQYF. The DNA for the CDR3 is TGTGCCAGCAGTGACTACAGGGGGCAAGGAGATACGCAGTATTTT.